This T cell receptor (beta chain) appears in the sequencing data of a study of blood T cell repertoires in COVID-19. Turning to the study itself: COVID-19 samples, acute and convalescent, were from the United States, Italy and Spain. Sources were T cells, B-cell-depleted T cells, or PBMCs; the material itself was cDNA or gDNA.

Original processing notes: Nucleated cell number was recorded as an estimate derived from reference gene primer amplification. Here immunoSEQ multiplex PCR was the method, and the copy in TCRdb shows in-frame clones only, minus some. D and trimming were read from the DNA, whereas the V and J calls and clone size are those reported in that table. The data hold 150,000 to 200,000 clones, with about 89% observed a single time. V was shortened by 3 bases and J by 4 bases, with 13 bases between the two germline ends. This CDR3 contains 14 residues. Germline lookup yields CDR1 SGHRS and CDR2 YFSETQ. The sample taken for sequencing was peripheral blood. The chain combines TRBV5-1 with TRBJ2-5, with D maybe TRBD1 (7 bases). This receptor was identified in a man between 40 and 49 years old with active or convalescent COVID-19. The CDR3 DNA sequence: TGCGCCAGCAGCTCCCAGGGGGGAGGAGAGACCCAGTACTTC. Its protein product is CASSSQGGGETQYF.